These 17 T cell receptor beta chains originate from one sample sequenced in a study of T-cell reconstitution after alpha-beta-depleted transplantation in children. Researchers prepared the TCRbeta library using unique molecular identifiers, the study reports. TCRdb analysed the PCR reads with MiXCR anew, one entry per CDR3 protein. In the table there are about half a million distinct CDR3 sequences, approximately 12% of which are singletons. Specimen: PBMCs from the stem cell graft donor, collected from the stem cell graft. These receptors came from a human donor who donated a stem cell graft to a child with combined immunodeficiency.

CDR3: CAWSDTQTGELFF. Here the CDR3 DNA reads TGTGCCTGGAGCGACACACAAACCGGGGAGCTGTTTTTT. The chain couples TRBV30 to TRBJ2-2, with D unclear. The V gene's germline CDR1 is GTSNPN and CDR2 SVGIG (reference sequence). This CDR3 is built from 13 residues. The germline V and J ends were trimmed by 3 bases and 5 bases, with 10 bases remaining between them. Drawing the rest from reference TRBV30 and TRBJ2-2, the complete variable domain is SQTIHQWPATLVQPVGSPLSLECTVEGTSNPNLYWYRQAAGRGLQLLFYSVGIGQISSEVPQNLSASRPQDRQFILSSKKLLLSDSGFYLCAWSDTQTGELFFGEGSRLTVL.

At least ten counts were recorded for this clonotype. The chain combines TRBV5-1 with TRBJ2-1, with D possibly being TRBD2 (5 bases). The V end lost 0 bases, the J end lost 7 bases, and 17 bases lay between the germline ends. This CDR3 is built from 16 residues. The V gene's germline CDR1 is SGHRS and CDR2 YFSETQ. The CDR3 loop reads CASSLGGSEVGNEQFF. The DNA of the CDR3 is TGCGCCAGCAGCTTGGGAGGGAGCGAAGTAGGTAATGAGCAGTTCTTC.

This clonotype has ten or more counts. The gene calls are TRBV7-8 and TRBJ2-2; 12 nucleotides line up with TRBD2. This CDR3 region has 13 residues. Trimming cost V 6 bases and J 9 bases; bases outside gene matches: 2. Per the germline V gene, CDR1 is SGHVS and CDR2 is FQNEAQ. The chain's CDR3 is CASRLAGGWELFF. The CDR3 DNA follows: TGTGCCAGCAGACTAGCGGGAGGATGGGAGCTGTTTTTT.

This clonotype was seen a handful of times. The chain recombines TRBV3-1 with TRBJ2-5; the D gene is possibly TRBD1 (5 bases). V was clipped by 2 bases and J by 5 bases, with 6 bases between them. This CDR3 has 12 residues. Germline V gives CDR1 LGHDT, CDR2 YNNKEL (reference sequence). The CDR3 spells CASSQKGETQYF. DNA of the CDR3: TGTGCCAGCAGCCAAAAGGGGGAGACCCAGTACTTC.

This clonotype was detected a few times. The chain uses TRBV4-3 and TRBJ2-5; D perhaps matches TRBD1 (6 bases). V was pared by 2 bases and J by 4 bases, with 11 bases between. The CDR3 is 14 residues long. Germline V gives CDR1 LGHNA, CDR2 YSLEER. Here the CDR3 reads CASSQTQGRETQYF. CDR3 DNA sequence: TGCGCCAGCAGCCAAACACAGGGTCGAGAGACCCAGTACTTC.

The chain links TRBV20-1 to TRBJ2-7; 8 bases line up with TRBD2. Germline CDR1 DFQATT, CDR2 SNEGSKA (reference sequence). V trimming: 3 bases; J trimming: 4 bases; junction bases outside the gene matches: 5. CDR3 size: 13 residues. CDR3 region: CSASGRAGYEQYF. The CDR3, as DNA: TGCAGTGCTAGCGGGAGGGCGGGTTACGAGCAGTACTTC.

This clonotype has just a few counts. This chain connects TRBV6-5 to TRBJ1-1; D is unresolved. V lost 2 bases and J lost 6, with 16 bases in between. Germline-derived CDR1 and CDR2 are MNHEY and SVGAGI. The CDR3 has 15 amino acids. CDR3 sequence reads: CASSYLRVSAAEAFF. In nucleotides, the CDR3 is TGTGCCAGCAGTTACCTACGAGTTTCAGCCGCTGAAGCTTTCTTT.

This clonotype was detected many times. V is TRBV6-5 and J is TRBJ2-3, with 11 nucleotides matching TRBD2. Germline CDR1 reads MNHEY; CDR2 reads SVGAGI. The CDR3 loop spans 16 amino acids. V dropped 2 bases and J dropped 3; count of bases not matched to a gene: 4. CDR3: CASSYQTSGKTDTQYF. CDR3 nucleotides: TGTGCCAGCAGTTACCAGACTAGCGGGAAGACAGATACGCAGTATTTT.

The chain links TRBV24-1 to TRBJ2-1; D may be TRBD2 (6 bases). Germline V lookup: CDR1 KGHDR, CDR2 SFDVKD. Trimming shortened V by 4 bases and J by 6 bases, and 18 bases separated the two germline ends. This CDR3 region has 16 residues. In DNA, the CDR3 is TGTGCCACCAGTGACATCGGGACTCCCGGCTTCAATGAGCAGTTCTTC. Translation gives CATSDIGTPGFNEQFF.

The V gene is TRBV2, the J gene TRBJ2-3; no clear D. Germline V gene lookup returns CDR1 SNHLY and CDR2 FYNNEI. The CDR3 is 13 amino acids. Trimming left V 8 bases short and J 5 bases short, with 14 bases between. CDR3 sequence reads: CASPYSRQDTQYF. CDR3 DNA: TGTGCCAGCCCGTACAGCCGTCAAGATACGCAGTATTTT.

This clonotype has a count of ten or more. This rearrangement joins TRBV6-1 to TRBJ2-2, with 9 bases identical to TRBD1. The CDR3 has 15 residues. CDR1 is MNHNS and CDR2 is SASEGT in the germline V gene. J gave up 5 bases and V 4 bases, and 5 bases lay outside the gene matches. CDR3 DNA sequence: TGTGCCAGCAGTGGGGACAGGGCTTATACCGGGGAGCTGTTTTTT. Its protein is CASSGDRAYTGELFF.

This sequence joins TRBV6-2 or TRBV6-3 and TRBJ2-3; tentatively, D is TRBD2 (5 bases). The CDR3 contains 15 residues. CDR1 and CDR2 (germline): MNHEY, SVGEGT. V shed 6 bases and J shed 1 base, with 14 bases lying between them. Written as DNA, the CDR3 is TGTGCCAGCAGACCCCGGGGTGTGGGCACAGATACGCAGTATTTT. Its protein is CASRPRGVGTDTQYF.

For the CDR3, the DNA is TGTGCCAGCAGTTCGAGCCCCGACAGGGGGGGAACTGAAGCTTTCTTT. Encoded protein: CASSSSPDRGGTEAFF. This chain links TRBV28 with TRBJ1-1; 9 bases fit TRBD1. Losses at the gene ends were 4 bases for V and 5 bases for J; bases not matched to a gene: 11. The CDR3 is 16 amino acids. Germline loops: CDR1 MDHEN, CDR2 SYDVKM.

The V gene is TRBV7-3, the J gene TRBJ1-6; the D is unclear. Germline-derived CDR1 and CDR2 are SGHTA and FQGTGA. The CDR3 covers 13 residues. Trimming cost V 5 bases and J 6 bases, with 8 bases left between them. As DNA, the CDR3 is TGTGCCAGCAGCCTTCAGCCTAATTCACCCCTCCACTTT. Residues: CASSLQPNSPLHF.

This rearrangement joins TRBV6-1 to TRBJ2-2, with D possibly TRBD2 on 6 matching bases. CDR3 size: 14 residues. In germline, CDR1 is MNHNS, CDR2 SASEGT. V was shortened by 8 bases and J by 5 bases, with 15 bases between the two germline ends. Here the CDR3 DNA reads TGTGCCAGCGACAACCCTGGAGGGACCGGGGAGCTGTTTTTT. Residues: CASDNPGGTGELFF.

This clonotype was seen many times. The chain combines TRBV12-3 or TRBV12-4 with TRBJ2-1; 9 bases fit TRBD2. V was pared by 6 bases and J by 8 bases, with 2 bases of the junction left unmatched. The CDR3 has 12 residues. CDR3 sequence (DNA): TGTGCCAGCAGGGGACTAGCCCATGAGCAGTTCTTC. Protein sequence: CASRGLAHEQFF.

The rearrangement links TRBV4-1 to TRBJ1-2; 8 bases are shared with TRBD1. This CDR3 has 16 residues. Germline V lookup: CDR1 MGHRA, CDR2 YSYEKL. The V gene end was trimmed by 2 bases and the J gene end by 4 bases; junction bases not matched to a gene: 9. The CDR3 reads CASSQSTGAMGYGYTF. The CDR3, as DNA: TGCGCCAGCAGCCAATCGACAGGGGCAATGGGCTATGGCTACACCTTC.